The 32 T cell receptor beta chains in this list originate from one sample, sequenced in a study of blood T cell repertoires in COVID-19. Assay: immunoSEQ multiplex PCR; the TCRdb copy retains only in-frame clones and omits some. The sample lists a few hundred thousand clones; 75% to 95% were seen once. The source material was peripheral blood. Receptors were obtained from a person aged 18 to 30 with COVID-19, enrolled during active disease.

The gene calls are TRBV5-8 and TRBJ2-1, with D perhaps matching TRBD1 (6 bases). The length of the CDR3 is 13 residues. Germline CDR1 and CDR2: SGHTS and YDEGEE. V was cut by 0 bases and J by 10 bases, with 11 bases left in between. The CDR3 reads CASSLDNREEQFF. In nucleotides, the CDR3 is TGTGCCAGCAGCTTGGATAACAGGGAGGAGCAGTTCTTC.

The V gene is TRBV9, the J gene TRBJ2-1, with D perhaps TRBD2 (6 bases). Germline V gene sequence: CDR1 SGDLS, CDR2 YYNGEE. V was shortened by 0 bases and J by 1 base, with 17 bases between the two germline ends. The CDR3 runs to 18 residues. CDR3 bases: TGTGCCAGCAGCGTAGTTCGGGGTAGCGGCCTTTCCTACAATGAGCAGTTCTTC. Protein product: CASSVVRGSGLSYNEQFF.

The CDR3 protein is CASSSTGLYEQYF. CDR3 DNA: TGTGCCAGTAGTTCGACTGGCCTCTACGAGCAGTACTTC. The chain recombines TRBV19 with TRBJ2-7; D is undetermined. Trimming stripped 5 bases from V and 3 bases from J, with 11 bases between. Looked up from germline, CDR1 is LNHDA and CDR2 is SQIVND (reference sequence). This CDR3 contains 13 residues.

The chain combines TRBV11-3 with TRBJ2-1, with D possibly matching TRBD2 (5 bases). This CDR3 comprises 15 residues. Trimming removed 1 base at V and 2 bases at J, with 9 bases between. Germline lookup yields CDR1 SGHNT and CDR2 YENEEA. The CDR3 loop reads CASSLGSGPYNEQFF. The CDR3 DNA follows: TGTGCCAGCAGCTTAGGAAGCGGACCCTACAATGAGCAGTTCTTC.

This rearrangement joins TRBV5-4 to TRBJ1-2; a weak D match, TRBD1 (5 bases). This CDR3 is built from 15 residues. The V and J ends lost 1 base and 4 bases respectively, with 14 bases between them. Germline CDR1 is SGHNT and CDR2 is YYREEE (reference sequence). In nucleotides, the CDR3 is TGTGCCAGCAGCTTGATTGACAGTAAGGGCTATGGCTACACCTTC. Translation gives CASSLIDSKGYGYTF.

The rearrangement joins TRBV11-2 to TRBJ1-2; tentatively, D is TRBD1 (6 bases). Trimming removed 5 bases at V and 4 bases at J, with 17 bases between. The CDR3 runs to 15 residues. Germline CDR1 and CDR2: SGHAT and FQNNGV. For the CDR3, the DNA is TGTGCCAGCAGCCCACTCAGGACAGACCTCTATGGCTACACCTTC. Residues: CASSPLRTDLYGYTF.

The chain is built from TRBV5-1 and TRBJ2-5; D is perhaps TRBD1 (5 bases). The CDR3 is 15 residues long. V was clipped by 9 bases and J by 5 bases, with 23 bases between them. Germline V gene sequence: CDR1 SGHRS, CDR2 YFSETQ. The CDR3 sequence: CATFPQPGSVETQYF. The CDR3, as DNA: TGCGCCACCTTTCCACAACCAGGGTCCGTGGAGACCCAGTACTTC.

DNA of the CDR3: TGTGCCAGCAGTACCTCCACACTGAACACTGAAGCTTTCTTT. Translation gives CASSTSTLNTEAFF. This chain joins TRBV6-5 and TRBJ1-1; D is unresolved. This CDR3 is 14 amino acids long. The germline V gene encodes CDR1 MNHEY and CDR2 SVGAGI. V shed 5 bases and J shed 0 bases, with 10 bases lying between them.

The rearrangement joins TRBV3-1 (or the pseudogene TRBV3-2) to TRBJ2-7; D is ambiguous. The CDR3 is made up of 14 amino acids. V lost 3 bases to trimming and J lost 2 bases, with 11 bases between them. CDR1 LGHDT and CDR2 YNNKEL come from the germline V gene (reference sequence). CDR3 coding DNA: TGTGCCAGCAGCCAGGCCAGCGCGACCTACGAGCAGTACTTC. It encodes CASSQASATYEQYF.

This clone was detected only once. The genes are TRBV6-5 and TRBJ1-2; 9 nucleotides match TRBD1. J lost 4 bases, V lost 4 bases, and 7 bases had no gene match. Germline V gene lookup returns CDR1 MNHEY and CDR2 SVGAGI. The CDR3 spans 15 residues. CDR3 coding DNA: TGTGCCAGCAGTTCTACCGGGACAGGGACCTATGGCTACACCTTC. It is translated as CASSSTGTGTYGYTF.

The chain is built from TRBV2 and TRBJ2-1, with D unresolved. V was shortened by 7 bases and J by 8 bases, with 18 bases between the two germline ends. The germline CDR1 and CDR2 sequences are SNHLY and FYNNEI. There are 14 residues in the CDR3. The DNA of the CDR3 is TGTGCCAGCATTGCGGTCTCGGGTTCGCATGAGCAGTTCTTC. Protein product: CASIAVSGSHEQFF. Together with reference TRBV2 and TRBJ2-1, the CDR3 gives the full variable domain: EPEVTQTPSHQVTQMGQEVILRCVPISNHLYFYWYRQILGQKVEFLVSFYNNEISEKSEIFDDQFSVERPDGSNFTLKIRSTKLEDSAMYFCASIAVSGSHEQFFGPGTRLTVL.

The rearrangement uses TRBV10-3 and TRBJ1-2, with D uncertain. CDR3 length: 11 residues. V dropped 10 bases and J dropped 7 bases, with 13 bases sitting between them. Germline loops: CDR1 ENHRY, CDR2 SYGVKD. The CDR3 reads CASAGVFGYTF. The CDR3 nucleotides read TGTGCCAGCGCCGGAGTGTTTGGCTACACCTTC.

CDR3 nucleotides: TGTGCCAGCAGCCCGGAGGGGACTAGCGCGAGAAGGACAGATACGCAGTATTTT. This sequence encodes CASSPEGTSARRTDTQYF. V is TRBV3-1 (or the pseudogene TRBV3-2) and J is TRBJ2-3, with TRBD2 identical over 10 bases. Losses at the gene ends were 4 bases for V and 3 bases for J; bases not matched to a gene: 13. This CDR3 has 18 residues. The V gene's germline CDR1 is LGHDT and CDR2 YNNKEL (reference sequence).

This chain joins TRBV24-1 and TRBJ2-7; no firm D call. V was clipped by 9 bases and J by 6 bases, with 8 bases between them. Germline values: CDR1 KGHDR, CDR2 SFDVKD. This CDR3 contains 10 residues. The CDR3 DNA follows: TGTGCCACCTCCCCAGGCGAGCAGTACTTC. This sequence encodes CATSPGEQYF.

CDR3 DNA sequence: TGCGCCAGCTCCCCAACGCAGGGGGAGACCCAGTACTTC. Protein product: CASSPTQGETQYF. The chain is built from TRBV5-1 and TRBJ2-5, with D tentatively TRBD1 (6 bases). CDR3 length: 13 residues. Germline-derived CDR1 and CDR2 are SGHRS and YFSETQ. Trimming took 7 bases from V and 5 from J, leaving 15 bases between them.

The J gene is TRBJ2-4, the V gene TRBV5-5, with D tentatively TRBD1 (5 bases). The V gene lost 4 bases and the J gene lost 0 bases, with 14 bases spanning the gap. CDR3 size: 16 residues. Germline V gives CDR1 SGHKS, CDR2 YYEKEE (reference sequence). DNA of the CDR3: TGTGCCAGCAGCCAGGGTCAAACTCTAGCCAAAAACATTCAGTACTTC. It specifies CASSQGQTLAKNIQYF.

This clone has a single count. The gene calls are TRBV9 and TRBJ2-3; tentative D call: TRBD2 (6 bases). This CDR3 comprises 16 residues. The germline V gene encodes CDR1 SGDLS and CDR2 YYNGEE. Trimming cost V 0 bases and J 3 bases, with 14 bases left between them. The CDR3 loop is CASSVGGLGLTDTQYF. In DNA form, the CDR3 reads TGTGCCAGCAGCGTAGGAGGGCTAGGACTAACAGATACGCAGTATTTT. Based on the CDR3 plus reference TRBV9 and TRBJ2-3, the full variable domain is DSGVTQTPKHLITATGQRVTLRCSPRSGDLSVYWYQQSLDQGLQFLIQYYNGEERAKGNILERFSAQQFPDLHSELNLSSLELGDSALYFCASSVGGLGLTDTQYFGPGTRLTVL.

On this clone itself: This same CDR3 is encoded by further DNA sequences in the sample. The rearrangement uses TRBV12-3 or TRBV12-4 and TRBJ2-7; 8 bases agree with TRBD2. The CDR3 extends over 13 amino acids. V lost 6 bases and J lost 6; bases outside the gene matches: 7. CDR3 coding DNA: TGTGCCAGCAGGGGGGGACTAGGGGGCGAGCAGTACTTC. Protein: CASRGGLGGEQYF.

The chain carries TRBV6-1 and TRBJ2-1; 8 bases are a match to TRBD1. The CDR3 sequence is 16 residues long. The germline V gene has CDR1 MNHNS and CDR2 SASEGT. V lost 4 bases and J lost 0; bases outside the gene matches: 5. The CDR3 nucleotides are TGTGCCAGCAGTGCCCGCGGACAGGGCTCCTACAATGAGCAGTTCTTC. Amino acids: CASSARGQGSYNEQFF.

In its sample, this clone was seen once. The chain recombines TRBV27 with TRBJ2-7; 10 bases are shared with TRBD2. Trimming removed 8 bases from V and 7 bases from J; junction bases left unmatched: 11. The CDR3 loop spans 14 amino acids. Per germline, CDR1 MNHEY and CDR2 SMNVEV (reference sequence). The CDR3 region is CASSRGLAEGEQYF. The CDR3 nucleotides read TGTGCCAGCTCACGAGGACTAGCGGAGGGTGAGCAGTACTTC.

The gene calls are TRBV7-3 and TRBJ1-1; D possibly corresponds to TRBD1 (5 bases). Germline V gene data show CDR1 as SGHTA and CDR2 as FQGTGA. The CDR3 is 13 amino acids. Trimming pared 4 bases from V and 1 base from J, leaving 7 bases between. CDR3 region: CASSSGQNTEAFF. The CDR3, as DNA: TGTGCCAGCAGCTCCGGACAGAACACTGAAGCTTTCTTT. Full variable domain (missing parts from reference TRBV7-3 and TRBJ1-1): GAGVSQTPSNKVTEKGKYVELRCDPISGHTALYWYRQSLGQGPEFLIYFQGTGAADDSGLPNDRFFAVRPEGSVSTLKIQRTERGDSAVYLCASSSGQNTEAFFGQGTRLTVV.

This rearrangement joins TRBV18 to TRBJ1-5; D is unclear. CDR3 size: 15 residues. The V end lost 6 bases, the J end lost 2 bases, and 14 bases lay between the germline ends. Germline V gene sequence: CDR1 KGHSH, CDR2 LQKENI. CDR3 sequence: CASSKWEDRNQPQHF. CDR3 nucleotides: TGTGCCAGCTCCAAGTGGGAGGACCGCAATCAGCCCCAGCATTTT.

The table lists this clone with a few counts. CDR3 sequence reads: CASSPAQPLRLYEQYF. The CDR3 nucleotides are TGCGCCAGCAGCCCCGCACAGCCACTCCGTCTCTACGAGCAGTACTTC. V gene TRBV5-1 combines with J gene TRBJ2-7; no firm D call. This CDR3 comprises 16 residues. The V gene lost 4 bases and the J gene lost 3 bases, with 20 bases spanning the gap. Germline CDR1 is SGHRS and CDR2 is YFSETQ.

The chain uses TRBV29-1 and TRBJ2-7; 8 bases align to TRBD2. The CDR3 loop spans 13 amino acids. Germline CDR1 is SQVTM and CDR2 is ANQGSEA. Germline trimming cut 3 bases from V and 2 bases from J; bases unmatched to any gene: 3. The CDR3 coding sequence is TGCAGCGTTGAGAGCGGGAGCCCCTACGAGCAGTACTTC. It specifies CSVESGSPYEQYF.

This chain joins TRBV9 and TRBJ2-7; the match to TRBD1 covers 10 bases. Germline CDR1 and CDR2: SGDLS and YYNGEE. After removal of 4 bases from V and 7 bases from J, the junction contained 8 bases not matched to a gene. The CDR3 runs 14 residues. DNA for the CDR3: TGTGCCAGCAGCTACGGGACAGGGGCTTGGGAGCAGTACTTC. Protein sequence: CASSYGTGAWEQYF.

The chain carries TRBV6-5 and TRBJ2-7, with D perhaps matching TRBD2 (5 bases). With 5 bases removed from V and 2 bases from J, the gap between germline ends came to 16 bases. Germline CDR1 MNHEY, CDR2 SVGAGI. The CDR3 length is 15 residues. CDR3 residues: CASSPTLTGTYEQYF. Here the CDR3 DNA reads TGTGCCAGCAGTCCCACCTTGACGGGGACCTACGAGCAGTACTTC.

The chain couples TRBV11-2 to TRBJ2-1; TRBD1 matches 7 bases. CDR3 length: 11 residues. Trimming at V came to 3 bases and at J to 14 bases, leaving 4 bases not matched to a gene. CDR1 and CDR2 (germline): SGHAT, FQNNGV. The chain's CDR3 is CASSLGQKKFF. DNA for the CDR3: TGTGCCAGCAGCTTGGGACAGAAGAAGTTCTTC.

V usage is TRBV18 and J usage is TRBJ2-1, with 7 bases fitting TRBD1. From germline, CDR1 is KGHSH and CDR2 LQKENI. The CDR3 has 14 amino acids. Trimming cost V 3 bases and J 1 base; bases outside gene matches: 0. CDR3 residues: CASSPDRSYNEQFF. CDR3 sequence (DNA): TGTGCCAGCTCACCGGACAGGTCCTACAATGAGCAGTTCTTC. Full variable domain (missing parts from reference TRBV18 and TRBJ2-1): NAGVMQNPRHLVRRRGQEARLRCSPMKGHSHVYWYRQLPEEGLKFMVYLQKENIIDESGMPKERFSAEFPKEGPSILRIQQVVRGDSAAYFCASSPDRSYNEQFFGPGTRLTVL.

Regarding this clone: This sample also contains other DNA sequences that code for the same CDR3. The chain employs TRBV7-9 and TRBJ1-2; 8 positions agree with TRBD1. J was trimmed by 3 bases and V by 3 bases; bases with no gene match: 0. Germline lookup yields CDR1 SEHNR and CDR2 FQNEAQ (reference sequence). This CDR3 is 13 amino acids long. The CDR3 DNA reads TGTGCCAGCAGCTTGGACAGGGACTATGGCTACACCTTC. It encodes CASSLDRDYGYTF. Full variable domain (outside the CDR3, taken from reference TRBV7-9 and TRBJ1-2): DTGVSQNPRHKITKRGQNVTFRCDPISEHNRLYWYRQTLGQGPEFLTYFQNEAQLEKSRLLSDRFSAERPKGSFSTLEIQRTEQGDSAMYLCASSLDRDYGYTFGSGTRLTVV.

CDR3 in amino acids: CVLAGQYF. DNA for the CDR3: TGTGTTTTAGCGGGCCAGTATTTT. This chain connects TRBV12-2 to TRBJ2-3; no DNA check was done on the table's D call, TRBD2. TRBV12-2 is labeled a pseudogene. The CDR3 loop spans 8 amino acids.

The V gene is TRBV6-5, the J gene TRBJ1-1; tentative D call: TRBD1 (5 bases). Germline V gives CDR1 MNHEY, CDR2 SVGAGI. V was clipped by 6 bases and J by 4 bases, with 12 bases between them. This CDR3 contains 13 residues. This chain's CDR3 is CASRGGLSTEAFF. CDR3 DNA: TGTGCCAGCAGGGGGGGGTTAAGCACTGAAGCTTTCTTT.

This clone has only one observation. J is TRBJ1-5 and V is TRBV7-9, with TRBD1 as a possible D gene (6 bases). The V end lost 1 base, the J end lost 2 bases, and 9 bases lay between the germline ends. This CDR3 has 15 amino acids. CDR1 and CDR2 from the germline V gene are SEHNR and FQNEAQ (reference sequence). The CDR3 region is CASSLEDRGNQPQHF. The CDR3, as DNA: TGTGCCAGCAGCTTAGAGGACAGAGGCAATCAGCCCCAGCATTTT.